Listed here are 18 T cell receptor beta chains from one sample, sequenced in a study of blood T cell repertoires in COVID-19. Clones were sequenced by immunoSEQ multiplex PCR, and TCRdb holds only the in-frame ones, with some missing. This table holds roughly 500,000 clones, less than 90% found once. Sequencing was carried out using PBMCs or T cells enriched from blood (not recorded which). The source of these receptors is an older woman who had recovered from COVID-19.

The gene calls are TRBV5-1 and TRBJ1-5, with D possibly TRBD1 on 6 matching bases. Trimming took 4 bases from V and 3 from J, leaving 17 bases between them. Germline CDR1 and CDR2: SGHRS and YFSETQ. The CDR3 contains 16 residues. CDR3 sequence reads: CASSPEGGGNNQPQHF. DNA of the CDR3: TGCGCCAGCAGCCCCGAGGGGGGGGGAAACAATCAGCCCCAGCATTTT.

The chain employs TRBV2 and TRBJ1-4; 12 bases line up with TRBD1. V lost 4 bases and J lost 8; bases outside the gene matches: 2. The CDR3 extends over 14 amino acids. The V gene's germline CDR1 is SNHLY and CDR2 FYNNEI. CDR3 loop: CASSGDRGHEKLFF. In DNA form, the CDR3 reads TGTGCCAGCAGTGGGGACAGGGGGCACGAAAAACTGTTTTTT.

Written as DNA, the CDR3 is TGCGCCAGCAGTGAGTCCCCCGGGGGTGAAGCTTTCTTT. Protein: CASSESPGGEAFF. This chain connects TRBV10-1 to TRBJ1-1, with D perhaps matching TRBD1 (5 bases). Trimming took 0 bases from V and 7 from J, leaving 9 bases between them. There are 13 residues in the CDR3. Germline assignment: CDR1 WNHNN and CDR2 SYGVQD (reference sequence).

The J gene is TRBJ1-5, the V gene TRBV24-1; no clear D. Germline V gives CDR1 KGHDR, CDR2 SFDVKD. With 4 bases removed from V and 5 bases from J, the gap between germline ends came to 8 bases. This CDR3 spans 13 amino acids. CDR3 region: CATSERVDQPQHF. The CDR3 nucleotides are TGTGCCACCAGTGAGCGGGTAGATCAGCCCCAGCATTTT.

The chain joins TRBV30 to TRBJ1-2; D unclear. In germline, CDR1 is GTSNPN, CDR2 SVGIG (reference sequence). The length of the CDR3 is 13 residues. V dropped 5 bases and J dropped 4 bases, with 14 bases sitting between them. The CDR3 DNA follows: TGTGCCTGGGACCTAGGCGCCTTCTATGGCTACACCTTC. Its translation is CAWDLGAFYGYTF.

This CDR3 reads CASSERAGSGYTF. The CDR3 DNA reads as TGTGCCAGCAGTGAACGCGCAGGGTCTGGCTACACCTTC. The chain combines TRBV6-1 with TRBJ1-2, with D possibly TRBD1 on 5 matching bases. CDR3 size: 13 residues. The germline V gene encodes CDR1 MNHNS and CDR2 SASEGT. V lost 2 bases to trimming and J lost 7 bases, with 11 bases between them.

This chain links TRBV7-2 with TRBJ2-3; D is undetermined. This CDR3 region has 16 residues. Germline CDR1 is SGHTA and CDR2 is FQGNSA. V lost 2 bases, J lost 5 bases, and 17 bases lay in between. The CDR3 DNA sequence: TGTGCCAGCAGCTTAAAGCCCGGCCCGTCGGGAGATACGCAGTATTTT. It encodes CASSLKPGPSGDTQYF. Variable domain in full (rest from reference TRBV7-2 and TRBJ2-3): GAGVSQSPSNKVTEKGKDVELRCDPISGHTALYWYRQSLGQGLEFLIYFQGNSAPDKSGLPSDRFSAERTGGSVSTLTIQRTQQEDSAVYLCASSLKPGPSGDTQYFGPGTRLTVL.

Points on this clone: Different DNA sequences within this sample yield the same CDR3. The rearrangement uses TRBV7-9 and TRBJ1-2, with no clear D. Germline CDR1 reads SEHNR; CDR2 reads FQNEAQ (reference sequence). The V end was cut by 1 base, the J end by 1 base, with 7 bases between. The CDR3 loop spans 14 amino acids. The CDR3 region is CASSLGQINYGYTF. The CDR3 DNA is TGTGCCAGCAGCTTAGGCCAGATTAACTATGGCTACACCTTC. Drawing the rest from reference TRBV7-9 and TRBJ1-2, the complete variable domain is DTGVSQNPRHKITKRGQNVTFRCDPISEHNRLYWYRQTLGQGPEFLTYFQNEAQLEKSRLLSDRFSAERPKGSFSTLEIQRTEQGDSAMYLCASSLGQINYGYTFGSGTRLTVV.

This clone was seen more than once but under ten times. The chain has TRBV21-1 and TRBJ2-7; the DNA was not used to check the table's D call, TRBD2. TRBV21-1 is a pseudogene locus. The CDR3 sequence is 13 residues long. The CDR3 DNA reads TGTGCCAGCAGCGGTCCTCCGGGCTACGAGCAGTACGTC. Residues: CASSGPPGYEQYV.

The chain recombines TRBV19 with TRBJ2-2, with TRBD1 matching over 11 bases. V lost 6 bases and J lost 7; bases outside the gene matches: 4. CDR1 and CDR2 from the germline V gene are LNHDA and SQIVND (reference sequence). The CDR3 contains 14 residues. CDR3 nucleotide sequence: TGTGCCAGTAGCCGGACAGGGGGCAACGGGGAGCTGTTTTTT. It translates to CASSRTGGNGELFF.

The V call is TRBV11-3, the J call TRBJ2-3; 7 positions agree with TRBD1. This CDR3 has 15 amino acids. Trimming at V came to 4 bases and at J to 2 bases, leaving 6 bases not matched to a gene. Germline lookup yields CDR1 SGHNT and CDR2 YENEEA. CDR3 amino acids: CASSSRDSPTDTQYF. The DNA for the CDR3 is TGTGCCAGCAGCTCCCGGGACAGCCCCACAGATACGCAGTATTTT.

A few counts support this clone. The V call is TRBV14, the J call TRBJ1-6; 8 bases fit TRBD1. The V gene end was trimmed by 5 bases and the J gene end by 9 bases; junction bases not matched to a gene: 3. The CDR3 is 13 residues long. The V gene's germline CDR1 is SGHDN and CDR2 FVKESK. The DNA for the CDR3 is TGTGCCAGCAGCGGGACAGGTTTTTCACCCCTCCACTTT. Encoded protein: CASSGTGFSPLHF.

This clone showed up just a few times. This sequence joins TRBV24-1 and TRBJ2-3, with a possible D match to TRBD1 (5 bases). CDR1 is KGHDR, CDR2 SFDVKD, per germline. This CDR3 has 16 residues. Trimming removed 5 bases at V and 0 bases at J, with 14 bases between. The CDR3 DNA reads TGTGCCACCAGTGGGCGCAGGGATGCTAGCACAGATACGCAGTATTTT. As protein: CATSGRRDASTDTQYF.

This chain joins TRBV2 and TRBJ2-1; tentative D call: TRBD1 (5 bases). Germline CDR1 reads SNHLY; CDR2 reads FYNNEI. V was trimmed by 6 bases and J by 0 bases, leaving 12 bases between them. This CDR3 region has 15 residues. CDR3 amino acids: CASRKDTYSYNEQFF. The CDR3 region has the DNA TGTGCCAGCAGGAAGGACACCTACTCCTACAATGAGCAGTTCTTC.

This CDR3 is CASSSLPQGASNQPQHF. The DNA for the CDR3 is TGCGCCAGCAGCTCCCTACCCCAAGGGGCGAGCAATCAGCCCCAGCATTTT. The chain employs TRBV4-1 and TRBJ1-5; TRBD1 might be the D (5 bases). The CDR3 extends over 17 amino acids. Trimming took off 5 bases at V and 1 base at J, with 18 bases between the two ends. CDR1 and CDR2 from the germline V gene are MGHRA and YSYEKL.

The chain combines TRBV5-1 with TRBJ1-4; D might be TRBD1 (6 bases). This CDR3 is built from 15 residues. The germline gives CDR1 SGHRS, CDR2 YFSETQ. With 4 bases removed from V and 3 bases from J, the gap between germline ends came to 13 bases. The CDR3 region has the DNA TGCGCCAGCAGCGTGGGGGGCTCAGCTAATGAAAAACTGTTTTTT. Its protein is CASSVGGSANEKLFF.

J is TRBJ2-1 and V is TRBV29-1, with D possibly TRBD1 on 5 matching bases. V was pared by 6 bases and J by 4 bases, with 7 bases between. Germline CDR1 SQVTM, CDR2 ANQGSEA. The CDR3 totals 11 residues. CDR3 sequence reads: CSVTVYNEQFF. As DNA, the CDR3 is TGCAGCGTGACAGTTTACAATGAGCAGTTCTTC.

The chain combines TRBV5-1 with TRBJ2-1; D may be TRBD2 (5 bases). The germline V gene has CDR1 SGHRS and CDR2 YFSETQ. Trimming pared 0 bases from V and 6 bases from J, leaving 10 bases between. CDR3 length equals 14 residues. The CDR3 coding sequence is TGCGCCAGCAGCTTGGTACCCGGGGTCAATGAGCAGTTCTTC. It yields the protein CASSLVPGVNEQFF.